Detailed here is one T cell receptor (beta chain). The data were obtained in a study of blood T cells in healthy people across ages. Combining a sample-barcoded 5' primer with a J-beta primer mix, a second PCR ran for roughly 6 to 12 cycles. Each single sample gave us at least 2.5 million CDR3-containing paired-end reads. TCRdb called the 5' RACE reads again in MiXCR, with one record for every CDR3 protein. The repertoire holds fewer than 1,000,000 distinct CDR3 sequences, with under 45% as singletons. CDR1 is SGHDT, CDR2 YYEEEE, per germline. The CDR3 length is 15 residues. V dropped 2 bases and J dropped 6; count of bases not matched to a gene: 6.

The chain combines TRBV5-6 with TRBJ2-1; TRBD1 aligns across 9 bases. Sequencing was performed on blood. The TCR was taken from a man aged 55 to 70 in good health. The CDR3 is CASSLLGQGLNEQFF. CDR3 bases: TGTGCCAGCAGCTTATTGGGACAGGGCCTCAATGAGCAGTTCTTC.